This T cell receptor beta chain was retrieved from a study of blood T cell repertoires in COVID-19. Study-wide context: Sources were T cells, B-cell-depleted T cells, or PBMCs; the material itself was cDNA or gDNA.

Germline lookup yields CDR1 MNHNS and CDR2 SASEGT. V was cut by 3 bases and J by 0 bases, with 9 bases left in between. The CDR3 consists of 15 residues. This clone was seen many times. Enrolled through a virtual design, the participants were between about 18 and 100 years of age and came from some 25 US areas. Participants' own reports of clinical history determined their cohort assignment. Up to 2 weeks before entering the study, exposed participants had met a COVID-19 case. Sequenced by immunoSEQ multiplex PCR; TCRdb stores in-frame clones only, minus some. The sample lists a few hundred thousand clones, around 87% occurring once.

The receptor was isolated from a man aged 30 to 39 who had been exposed to COVID-19. The V gene is TRBV6-1, the J gene TRBJ1-3; possible D gene TRBD1, 6 bases. Source material: PBMCs or T cells enriched from blood (not recorded which). Here the CDR3 reads CASSEEDSSGNTIYF. The DNA of the CDR3 is TGTGCCAGCAGTGAGGAGGACAGCTCTGGAAACACCATATATTTT.